Shown below are 21 T cell receptor beta chains from a single sample sequenced in a study of blood T cell repertoires in COVID-19 (dated by TCRdb to between 2020 and 2021). The receptor library was made with the immunoSEQ multiplex PCR assay. The table comes from immuneACCESS by way of TCRdb, which keeps in-frame sequences with V and J called. Part of the clones is missing from these tables; in studies checked, under half for an unresolved V gene and the rest for unknown reasons. The table for this sample lists a few hundred thousand clones; approximately 90% of them were counted only once. The leading ten clones occupy 0.75% to 0.9% of the sample. The specimen was peripheral blood. Every receptor here comes from a man under 40 with acute or convalescent COVID-19.

This clone was seen only a few times. The chain is built from TRBV7-6 and TRBJ2-1; TRBD2 matches at 9 bases. CDR3 length equals 15 residues. V lost 5 bases to trimming and J lost 3 bases; unmatched junction nucleotides: 5. Germline CDR1 is SGHVS and CDR2 is FNYEAQ. This chain's CDR3 is CASSLSGGSYNEQFF. CDR3 bases: TGTGCCAGCAGCCTGAGCGGGGGGAGCTACAATGAGCAGTTCTTC.

This chain links TRBV3-1 (or the pseudogene TRBV3-2) with TRBJ1-4; possibly TRBD1 for D (5 bases). V lost 4 bases to trimming and J lost 7 bases, with 16 bases between them. Germline V lookup: CDR1 LGHDT, CDR2 YNNKEL (reference sequence). The CDR3 totals 15 residues. The CDR3 sequence is CASSPGGWISEKLFF. CDR3 DNA: TGTGCCAGCAGCCCCGGGGGTTGGATTAGTGAAAAACTGTTTTTT.

V usage is TRBV6-1 and J usage is TRBJ2-3; D perhaps matches TRBD1 (6 bases). The CDR3 contains 16 residues. V was shortened by 4 bases and J by 5 bases, with 19 bases between the two germline ends. Germline CDR1 is MNHNS and CDR2 is SASEGT. This CDR3 reads CASSGGGLGIGDTQYF. In DNA form, the CDR3 reads TGTGCCAGCAGTGGAGGGGGTCTGGGTATCGGAGATACGCAGTATTTT.

This chain uses TRBV5-6 with TRBJ2-6, with D possibly TRBD1 on 6 matching bases. The CDR3 is 13 amino acids. Germline values: CDR1 SGHDT, CDR2 YYEEEE. The V end lost 3 bases, the J end lost 9 bases, and 10 bases lay between the germline ends. The CDR3 protein is CASSYGQINVLTF. The DNA for the CDR3 is TGTGCCAGCAGCTATGGACAGATCAACGTCCTGACTTTC.

This clone appeared a few times. The chain employs TRBV28 and TRBJ1-2; D unresolved. CDR1 is MDHEN, CDR2 SYDVKM, per germline. The length of the CDR3 is 15 residues. The V end was cut by 5 bases, the J end by 2 bases, with 15 bases between. The CDR3 here is CASSASTKLNYGYTF. The CDR3 DNA reads as TGTGCCAGCAGTGCCTCAACGAAACTAAACTATGGCTACACCTTC.

This clone was detected once. This chain joins TRBV28 and TRBJ2-7; D is possibly TRBD1 (6 bases). Germline V CDR1 and CDR2: MDHEN, SYDVKM. V was shortened by 5 bases and J by 4 bases, with 15 bases between the two germline ends. CDR3 length: 14 residues. The CDR3 DNA sequence: TGTGCCAGCAGTGCCCCCGGGACAATATACGAGCAGTACTTC. Its translation is CASSAPGTIYEQYF.

The rearrangement joins TRBV25-1 to TRBJ1-1; D might be TRBD1 (6 bases). The germline V gene encodes CDR1 MGHDK and CDR2 SYGVNS. The length of the CDR3 is 16 residues. The V and J ends lost 0 bases and 2 bases respectively, with 13 bases between them. In nucleotides, the CDR3 is TGTGCCAGCAGTGAATATGGGGGCAGTTCTAACACTGAAGCTTTCTTT. Amino acids: CASSEYGGSSNTEAFF.

In this sample, this clone turned up once. The chain carries TRBV7-2 and TRBJ2-7, with TRBD2 matching over 10 bases. The CDR3 sequence is 16 residues long. Germline-derived CDR1 and CDR2 are SGHTA and FQGNSA. Losses at the gene ends were 5 bases for V and 0 bases for J; bases not matched to a gene: 7. DNA of the CDR3: TGTGCCAGCAGCCCCGCCGGGACTAGCGCCTCCTACGAGCAGTACTTC. This codes for CASSPAGTSASYEQYF.

This clone turned up a few times. The V call is TRBV5-1, the J call TRBJ1-2, with D perhaps matching TRBD1 (5 bases). Between the trimmed V and J ends, which lost 1 base and 4 bases, there was a span of 23 bases. Germline V gene data show CDR1 as SGHRS and CDR2 as YFSETQ. The CDR3 loop spans 18 amino acids. The CDR3 spells CASSLSGSGQGVFYGYTF. The CDR3 DNA follows: TGCGCCAGCAGCTTGAGCGGGTCGGGGCAGGGAGTCTTCTATGGCTACACCTTC.

Regarding this clone: Other DNA sequences within the sample encode an identical CDR3. This chain joins TRBV18 and TRBJ1-1, with D possibly being TRBD1 (6 bases). The V gene's germline CDR1 is KGHSH and CDR2 LQKENI. This CDR3 has 14 residues. Trimming left V 2 bases short and J 0 bases short, with 7 bases between. CDR3 DNA sequence: TGTGCCAGCTCACCAAGACAGGTGAACACTGAAGCTTTCTTT. Protein product: CASSPRQVNTEAFF.

The genes are TRBV29-1 and TRBJ2-5; 7 bases align to TRBD2. Looked up from germline, CDR1 is SQVTM and CDR2 is ANQGSEA. The CDR3 covers 12 residues. V shed 6 bases and J 5 bases; nucleotides not matched to a gene: 6. CDR3 DNA sequence: TGCAGCGTCTCTCCGGGGGGTGAGACCCAGTACTTC. Translation gives CSVSPGGETQYF.

The genes are TRBV11-3 and TRBJ2-1; maybe TRBD2 (5 bases). The V end lost 2 bases, the J end lost 6 bases, and 8 bases lay between the germline ends. Per germline, CDR1 SGHNT and CDR2 YENEEA. CDR3 length equals 13 residues. Here the CDR3 DNA reads TGTGCCAGCAGCTTATATGAGGGCAATGAGCAGTTCTTC. This encodes CASSLYEGNEQFF.

The chain is built from TRBV4-1 and TRBJ2-1, with 7 bases that match TRBD1. CDR3 length: 16 amino acids. Trimming cost V 5 bases and J 0 bases; bases outside gene matches: 7. In germline, CDR1 is MGHRA, CDR2 YSYEKL. The CDR3 nucleotides read TGCGCCAGCAGCGAAGGGGGCCGGAGCTCCTACAATGAGCAGTTCTTC. The encoded protein is CASSEGGRSSYNEQFF.

The table lists this clone with a few counts. This chain links TRBV5-6 with TRBJ1-2, with 9 positions matching TRBD1. Germline V CDR1 and CDR2: SGHDT, YYEEEE. The V and J ends lost 3 bases and 4 bases, in that order; junction bases with no gene match: 7. The CDR3 is 15 amino acids. CDR3 residues: CASSSRQGGSYGYTF. The CDR3 nucleotides are TGTGCCAGCAGCTCGCGACAGGGGGGATCCTATGGCTACACCTTC.

The chain couples TRBV5-6 to TRBJ2-7; D is undetermined. The CDR3 is 14 amino acids. Germline values: CDR1 SGHDT, CDR2 YYEEEE. Trimming removed 1 base from V and 2 bases from J, with 10 bases in between. The CDR3: CASSLFLRPYEQYF. CDR3 DNA sequence: TGTGCCAGCAGCTTGTTTTTGCGTCCCTACGAGCAGTACTTC.

V usage is TRBV27 and J usage is TRBJ2-6; 7 nucleotides agree with TRBD1. V lost 10 bases, J lost 0 bases, and 9 bases stayed unmatched. The CDR3 is 16 amino acids. Looked up from germline, CDR1 is MNHEY and CDR2 is SMNVEV (reference sequence). CDR3 DNA: TGTGCCACCCGACAGGGATCGGCCTCTGGGGCCAACGTCCTGACTTTC. This translates into CATRQGSASGANVLTF.

The rearrangement joins TRBV25-1 to TRBJ2-7, with 10 bases fitting TRBD2. This CDR3 contains 15 residues. J was trimmed by 8 bases and V by 3 bases; bases with no gene match: 10. Germline V gene lookup returns CDR1 MGHDK and CDR2 SYGVNS. CDR3 nucleotides: TGTGCCAGCAGTGAGGCTAGCGGGGGCCTACGACAGCAGTACTTC. Amino acids: CASSEASGGLRQQYF.

This rearrangement joins TRBV7-3 to TRBJ1-2; D gene unclear. The CDR3 loop spans 12 amino acids. In germline, CDR1 is SGHTA, CDR2 FQGTGA. The V and J ends lost 5 bases and 6 bases respectively, with 10 bases between them. CDR3 residues: CASSPGGNGYTF. The CDR3 DNA follows: TGTGCCAGCAGCCCAGGAGGGAATGGCTACACCTTC.

This clone has a single count. The chain employs TRBV10-2 and TRBJ1-1; 11 bases agree with TRBD1. V gave up 8 bases and J gave up 3 bases; unmatched junction bases: 8. Germline-derived CDR1 and CDR2 are WSHSY and SAAADI. The CDR3 length is 15 residues. The CDR3 coding sequence is TGCGCCAGCTCCGGGACAGGGGGTTTCGACACTGAAGCTTTCTTT. This gives the protein CASSGTGGFDTEAFF.

The rearrangement joins TRBV5-4 to TRBJ2-1, with 8 nucleotides matching TRBD1. This CDR3 is 18 amino acids long. Germline V gives CDR1 SGHNT, CDR2 YYREEE (reference sequence). V lost 0 bases and J lost 9; bases outside the gene matches: 17. CDR3 amino acids: CASSLGQGARRVEAEQFF. CDR3 coding DNA: TGTGCCAGCAGCTTGGGGCAGGGGGCGCGGAGAGTTGAGGCTGAGCAGTTCTTC.

This chain joins TRBV9 and TRBJ1-3; D gene uncertain. Between the trimmed V and J ends, which lost 4 bases and 0 bases, there was a span of 26 bases. Germline values: CDR1 SGDLS, CDR2 YYNGEE. The CDR3 extends over 20 amino acids. In DNA, the CDR3 is TGTGCCAGCAGCCGCCGACCGGCCCTGCTGACTCAGAGCTCTGGAAACACCATATATTTT. This gives the protein CASSRRPALLTQSSGNTIYF.